The entry below gives a single TCR beta chain sequence along with its context. The antigen remains unidentified. The sample belongs to a study of response to subunit inactivated influenza vaccine. Study outcomes and limitations: The authors proposed limited new T cell recruitment per seasonal influenza vaccination.

One entry per CDR3 protein, called by TCRdb with MiXCR from the RT-PCR reads. The repertoire includes 500,000 to 600,000 distinct CDR3 sequences, under 15% of them detected once, and around 13% sits in the top ten. The CDR3 runs 15 residues. CDR1 and CDR2 (germline): MNHNS, SASEGT. V lost 6 bases, J lost 0 bases, and 13 bases lay in between. This clonotype originated in a man aged 45-65 years who received an inactivated influenza vaccine. The J gene is TRBJ2-3, the V gene TRBV6-1; D tentatively reads TRBD1 or TRBD2 (6 bases each). Source: PBMCs from blood, taken roughly 45 days after vaccination. The CDR3 DNA reads TGTGCCAGCAGGCCCGGGGGACAAAGCACAGATACGCAGTATTTT. This encodes CASRPGGQSTDTQYF.